This T cell receptor (beta chain) was sequenced during a study of radiotherapy plus CTLA-4 blockade in lung cancer. Assay used: immunoSEQ multiplex PCR; TCRdb lists only in-frame clones, some missing. This table holds 130,000 or so clones, about 90% found once. Per germline, CDR1 LNHDA and CDR2 SQIVND (reference sequence). The CDR3 has 13 residues. The V and J ends lost 4 bases and 3 bases respectively, with 8 bases between them. The receptor was derived from a human donor with non-small cell lung cancer that progressed on radiotherapy plus ipilimumab. V and J are TRBV19 and TRBJ2-3; either TRBD1 or TRBD2 may supply D (5 bases each). The sequencing here drew on peripheral blood, taken from a patient treated with radiotherapy plus ipilimumab. The CDR3 region is CASSTGRTDTQYF. In DNA, the CDR3 is TGTGCCAGTAGTACGGGGCGTACAGATACGCAGTATTTT.